The sequence of this TCR beta chain was determined in a study of blood T cell repertoires in COVID-19 (dated by TCRdb to the early 2020s). In the study overall: Samples from collaborators originated in the United States, Italy and Spain and spanned both the acute and convalescent phases of COVID-19. The material from the prospective study consisted of cDNA or gDNA derived from T cells, B-cell-depleted T cells, or PBMCs. Subjects who had been exposed to COVID-19, were actively infected with it, or had recovered from it provided the deeply sampled blood TCRbeta repertoires that made up the dataset. The repertoires were released in a freely available public database meant as a resource for research on the immune response to SARS-CoV-2. Samples came from the ongoing ImmuneRACE study (first 160 participants) plus 1,254 subjects from 6 global collaborators. A de-identified subject ID, COVID-19 status, age in years and sex were almost always included in the sample metadata. Where available, HLA class I and class II types were taken from metadata supplied by the sample provider and were not determined by assay-based typing.

A word on this clone: The specificity of this receptor is unknown. No much larger clone is present one base from it, and per-base qualities are unavailable.

TCRbeta CDR3 regions were amplified from genomic DNA by means of the immunoSEQ Assay, a bias-controlled multiplex PCR. The original methods were these. Nucleated cell counts per sample were estimated from amplification of reference gene primers within the assay. Sequence reads were collapsed and filtered to measure the absolute abundance of every unique TCRbeta CDR3 rearrangement. For each sample, productive Simpson clonality was calculated by taking the square root of Simpson's diversity index across productive rearrangements. TCRdb's version of the immuneACCESS table is confined to in-frame rearrangements and falls short of the full clone set. An unresolved V gene accounts for under half of the shortfall where checked; the remainder is of unknown origin. V, J and clone size are those of that table, while D and trimming were read from the DNA. Recorded for this sample are 250,000 to 350,000 clones; 80% to 90% of them occurred a single time. 8.9% of the sample is held by the ten biggest clonotypes.

What the study reported, not specific to this receptor: The amount of clinical and demographic metadata varied by source and participant and was provided uncurated.

Participants in the prospective study were aged 18 to 89 years, lived in some 24 United States geographic areas, and enrolled through a virtual design. To assign participants to cohorts, the prospective study relied on clinical history that participants themselves reported in a screening survey and a study questionnaire. ImmuneRACE Cohort 3 recovered participants were defined by two consecutive negative NP/OP PCR tests, healthcare professional clearance, or symptom resolution. In the prospective study, mobile phlebotomists collected whole blood, serum and a nasopharyngeal or oropharyngeal swab from each participant. Additional blood draws and questionnaires over an approximately two-month period could optionally be provided by prospective study participants. Before DNA extraction, prospective study blood samples were shipped either frozen or at room temperature. Taken from the germline V gene, the CDR1 and CDR2 loops are MDHEN and SYDVKM. The CDR3 holds 15 amino acids from the cysteine to the phenylalanine. Just the 45-base CDR3 DNA is kept, in frame starting at base 1. V lost 5 bases and J lost 4 bases; the stretch between them is 18 bases long.

This sequence originates from a woman between 18 and 29 years old who had recovered from COVID-19. The V gene is TRBV28 and the J gene is TRBJ2-7; D gene: possibly TRBD1, on 5 matching bases. The specimen sequenced was PBMCs or T cells enriched from blood (not recorded which). The DNA sequence is TGTGCCAGCAGTCCGCTGGGGCTGGCCGCGTACGAGCAGTACTTC. It specifies CASSPLGLAAYEQYF.